This T cell receptor beta chain comes out of a study of T cell repertoires in cytomegalovirus infection. Study context: From public TCR beta signatures came an indication of both CMV infection and matching HLA type. Findings of the study overall: Across the ex vivo response, the dominant clonotypes were HLA-C-restricted CMV-specific TCR beta clonotypes. Summed frequency of shared TCR beta families picked out CMV carriers who also had the relevant HLA.

TCRdb ran MiXCR on the reads and lists one entry per CDR3 protein. The repertoire holds about 570,000 distinct CDR3 sequences, around two fifths seen once, with about half in the top ten. A note on this clonotype: The antigen is undetermined.

V lost 4 bases to trimming and J lost 3 bases, with 13 bases between them. The germline V gene encodes CDR1 MNHNS and CDR2 SASEGT. This CDR3 has 14 amino acids. The specimen was cultured PBMCs, collected from culture after CMV antigen stimulation. The TCR comes from a human donor in good health (CMV status not recorded). Some clones in this sample may be carry-over from other donors' samples. The chain combines TRBV6-1 with TRBJ2-7, with D perhaps TRBD2 (7 bases). The CDR3 coding sequence is TGTGCCAGCAGTGGGGGGGAGGGGGGCTACGAGCAGTACTTC. It yields the protein CASSGGEGGYEQYF.